This TCR beta chain was identified in a study of T cell responses to AZD1222 COVID-19 vaccine. Study details: Recipients boosted at about 4 weeks or about 12 weeks are pooled.

Note on this clone: What it recognizes is unknown.

Method: immunoSEQ multiplex PCR; TCRdb's copy keeps in-frame clones and lacks some. The sample includes 75,000 to 90,000 clones, roughly 90% of them seen just once. The CDR3 spans 13 residues. In germline, CDR1 is KGHSH, CDR2 LQKENI. Unmatched junction bases numbered 5, after V lost 2 bases and J lost 9 bases. Study-wide results and limits: Per reports, nearly half of all spike-specific TCRs target regions that are unmutated in variants. Donors skewed white British and female; clonal diversity was possibly underestimated. Researchers report vaccine-associated CD4 TCRs spanning spike, with dominance at 160-218 and 743-854.

The TCR originated in an adult in good health. Source: peripheral blood, taken on day 0 of AZD1222 vaccination. The chain employs TRBV18 and TRBJ2-7; TRBD1 matches at 9 bases. CDR3 protein: CASSPRDREVQYF. The CDR3 nucleotides are TGTGCCAGCTCACCAAGGGACAGGGAGGTGCAGTACTTC.